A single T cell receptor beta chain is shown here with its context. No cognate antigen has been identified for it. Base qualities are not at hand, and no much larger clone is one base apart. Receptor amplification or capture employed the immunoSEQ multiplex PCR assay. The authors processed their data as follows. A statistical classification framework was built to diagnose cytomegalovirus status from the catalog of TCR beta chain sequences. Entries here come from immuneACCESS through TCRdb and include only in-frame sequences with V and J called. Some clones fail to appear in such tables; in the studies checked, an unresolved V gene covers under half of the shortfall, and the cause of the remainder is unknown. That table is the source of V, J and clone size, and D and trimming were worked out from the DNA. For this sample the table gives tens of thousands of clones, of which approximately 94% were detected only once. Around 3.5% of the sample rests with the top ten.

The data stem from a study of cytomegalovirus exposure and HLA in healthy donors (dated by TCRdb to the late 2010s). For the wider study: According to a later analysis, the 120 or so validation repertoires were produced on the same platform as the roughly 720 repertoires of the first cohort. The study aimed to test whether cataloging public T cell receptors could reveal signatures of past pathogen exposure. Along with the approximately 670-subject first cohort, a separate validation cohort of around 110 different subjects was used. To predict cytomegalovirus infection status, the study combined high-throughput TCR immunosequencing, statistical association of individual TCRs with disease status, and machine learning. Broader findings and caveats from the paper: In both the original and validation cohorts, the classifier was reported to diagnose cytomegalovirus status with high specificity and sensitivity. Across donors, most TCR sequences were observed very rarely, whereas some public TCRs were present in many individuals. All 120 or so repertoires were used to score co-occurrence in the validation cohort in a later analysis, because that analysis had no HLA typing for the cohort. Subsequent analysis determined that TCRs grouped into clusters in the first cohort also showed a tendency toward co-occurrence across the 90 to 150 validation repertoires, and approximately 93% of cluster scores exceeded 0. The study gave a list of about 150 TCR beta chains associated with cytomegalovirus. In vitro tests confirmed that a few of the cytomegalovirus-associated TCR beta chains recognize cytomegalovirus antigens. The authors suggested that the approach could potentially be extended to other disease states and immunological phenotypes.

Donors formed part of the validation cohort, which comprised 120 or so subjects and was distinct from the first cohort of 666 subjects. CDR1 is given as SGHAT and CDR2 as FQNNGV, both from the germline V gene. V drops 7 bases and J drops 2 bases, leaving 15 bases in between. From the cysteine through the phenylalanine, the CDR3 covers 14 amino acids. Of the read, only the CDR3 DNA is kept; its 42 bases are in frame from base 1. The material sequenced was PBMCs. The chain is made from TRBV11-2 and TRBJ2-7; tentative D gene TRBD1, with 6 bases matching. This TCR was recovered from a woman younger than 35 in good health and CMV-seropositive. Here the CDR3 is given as CASTNTGHPYEQYF. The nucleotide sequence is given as TGTGCCAGCACCAATACGGGACACCCCTACGAGCAGTACTTC.